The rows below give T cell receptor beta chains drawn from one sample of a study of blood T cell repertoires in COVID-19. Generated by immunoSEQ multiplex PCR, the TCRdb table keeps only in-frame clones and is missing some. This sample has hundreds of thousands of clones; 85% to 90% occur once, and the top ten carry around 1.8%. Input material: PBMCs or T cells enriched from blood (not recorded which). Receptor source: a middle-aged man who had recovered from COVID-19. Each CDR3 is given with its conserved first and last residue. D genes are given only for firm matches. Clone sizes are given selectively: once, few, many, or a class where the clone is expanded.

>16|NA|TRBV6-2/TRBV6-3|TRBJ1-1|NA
TGTGCCAGCAGTTACTTGAGGACCGGGACACAAACTGAAGCTTTCTTT
CASSYLRTGTQTEAFF
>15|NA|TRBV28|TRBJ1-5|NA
TGTGCCAGCAGCCCTCCCTCCCAGGGCAATCAGCCCCAGCATTTT
CASSPPSQGNQPQHF
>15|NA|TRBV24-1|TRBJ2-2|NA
TGTGCCACCAGTGATGCGGGGAGCAACACCGGGGAGCTGTTTTTT
CATSDAGSNTGELFF
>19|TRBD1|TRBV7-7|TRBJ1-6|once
TGTGCCAGCAGCTTGTCCCCGCAATCGGGACAGTCAGATAATTCACCCCTCCACTTT
CASSLSPQSGQSDNSPLHF
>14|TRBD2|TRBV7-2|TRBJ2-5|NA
TGTGCCAGCAAATCTAGCGGGGGGACGGAGACCCAGTACTTC
CASKSSGGTETQYF
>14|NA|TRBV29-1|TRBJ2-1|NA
TGCAGCGCGATCATGGGGGCCTCCTACAATGAGCAGTTCTTC
CSAIMGASYNEQFF
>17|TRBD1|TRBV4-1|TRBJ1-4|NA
TGCGCCAGCAGCCAGACCGGGGGGGGACAGGGCTCCGAAAAACTGTTTTTT
CASSQTGGGQGSEKLFF
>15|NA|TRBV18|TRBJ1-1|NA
TGTGCCAGCTCACGACCACAGGGTGGAGGCACTGAAGCTTTCTTT
CASSRPQGGGTEAFF
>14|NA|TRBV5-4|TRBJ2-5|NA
TGTGCCAGCAGCTTGGGGCGGGTACGAGAGACCCAGTACTTC
CASSLGRVRETQYF
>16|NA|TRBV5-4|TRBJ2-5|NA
TGTGCCAGCAGCTCAACTAACGGGGGGCTAAAAGGGACCCAGTACTTC
CASSSTNGGLKGTQYF
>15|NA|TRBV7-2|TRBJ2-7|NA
TGTGCCAGCAGCCGTCAGGGGACATCTTCCTACGAGCAGTACTTC
CASSRQGTSSYEQYF
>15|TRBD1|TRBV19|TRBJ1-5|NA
TGTGCCAGTAGTAACATTCAGGGGGCGGGTCAGCCCCAGCATTTT
CASSNIQGAGQPQHF
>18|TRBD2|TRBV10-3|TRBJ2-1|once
TGTGCCATCAACCAAATCCGACTAGCGGGGGACCCCTACAATGAGCAGTTCTTC
CAINQIRLAGDPYNEQFF
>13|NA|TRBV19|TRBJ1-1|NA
TGTGCCAGTAGTATAGATAGTAACACTGAAGCTTTCTTT
CASSIDSNTEAFF
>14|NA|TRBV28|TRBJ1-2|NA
TGTGCCAGCAGAGACGGACAGTCTAACTATGGCTACACCTTC
CASRDGQSNYGYTF
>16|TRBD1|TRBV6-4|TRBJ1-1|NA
TGTGCCAGCAGTGACTCTGGAGTAGCAGGGGGGTCTGAAGCTTTCTTT
CASSDSGVAGGSEAFF
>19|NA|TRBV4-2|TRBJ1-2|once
TGTGCCAGCAGCCAAGACTGGGGGCAGGACCACCTCACTAACTATGGCTACACCTTC
CASSQDWGQDHLTNYGYTF
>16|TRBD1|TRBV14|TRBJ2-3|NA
TGTGCCAGCAGCCAAGCCTGGACAGGGGCCACAGATACGCAGTATTTT
CASSQAWTGATDTQYF
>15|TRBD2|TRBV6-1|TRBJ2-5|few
TGTGCCAGCAGTGAACTAGCGGGGGGGCCAGAGACCCAGTACTTC
CASSELAGGPETQYF
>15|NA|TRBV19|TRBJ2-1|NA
TGTGCCAGTAGCCCGAAGTCCGGGGGCTACAATGAGCAGTTCTTC
CASSPKSGGYNEQFF
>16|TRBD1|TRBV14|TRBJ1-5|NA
TGTGCCAGCAGTCTACCTAAGACAGGGCTCAATCAGCCCCAGCATTTT
CASSLPKTGLNQPQHF
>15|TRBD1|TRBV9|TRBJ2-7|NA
TGTGCCAGCAGCGTGGCGGGACAGGGCCTCTACGAGCAGTACTTC
CASSVAGQGLYEQYF
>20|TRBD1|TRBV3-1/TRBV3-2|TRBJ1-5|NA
TGTGCCAGCAGCCAAGCGGTCGCGGGACAGGGGGCAGGGAGCAATCAGCCCCAGCATTTT
CASSQAVAGQGAGSNQPQHF